These 25 T cell receptor beta chains were all obtained from the same sample, sequenced in a study of T cell responses to AZD1222 COVID-19 vaccine. Sequencing used immunoSEQ multiplex PCR; TCRdb keeps in-frame clones, though not all of them. Among some 58,000 clones listed, 80% were seen once. The input for sequencing was peripheral blood, taken 28 days after the second AZD1222 dose. All receptors derive from an adult who received the AZD1222 COVID-19 vaccine.

The V gene is TRBV14, the J gene TRBJ2-3; possibly TRBD2 for D (6 bases). V shed 4 bases and J shed 0 bases, with 23 bases lying between them. Germline V gene data show CDR1 as SGHDN and CDR2 as FVKESK. This CDR3 is 19 amino acids long. CDR3 residues: CASSPFRAGRRVSTDTQYF. The CDR3 DNA follows: TGTGCCAGCAGCCCTTTTCGGGCGGGACGCCGTGTTAGCACAGATACGCAGTATTTT.

The table lists this clone with a few counts. The chain combines TRBV5-1 with TRBJ2-2, with D perhaps matching TRBD1 or TRBD2 (5 bases each). The CDR3 is made up of 15 amino acids. V lost 1 base to trimming and J lost 6 bases, with 13 bases between them. Germline CDR1 SGHRS, CDR2 YFSETQ. CDR3 sequence: CASSLIAGSAGELFF. The CDR3 coding sequence is TGCGCCAGCAGCTTGATCGCAGGGAGCGCCGGGGAGCTGTTTTTT.

This chain uses TRBV3-1 (or the pseudogene TRBV3-2) with TRBJ1-6; no definite D call. V was trimmed by 1 base and J by 9 bases, leaving 19 bases between them. CDR3 length equals 17 residues. Germline CDR1 and CDR2: LGHDT and YNNKEL (reference sequence). CDR3 nucleotides: TGTGCCAGCAGCCAAGGTGCGACGAGATCTACTAGTTCACCCCTCCACTTT. Translated, it gives CASSQGATRSTSSPLHF.

This chain uses TRBV12-3 or TRBV12-4 with TRBJ2-5, with unresolved D. The CDR3 has 12 residues. V was cut by 2 bases and J by 4 bases, with 5 bases left in between. The CDR3 coding sequence is TGTGCCAGCAGTTTAACCCGAGAGACCCAGTACTTC. This gives the protein CASSLTRETQYF.

In this sample, this clone turned up a few times. V gene TRBV5-1 combines with J gene TRBJ2-2, with no clear D. CDR1 is SGHRS and CDR2 is YFSETQ in the germline V gene. The CDR3 is made up of 12 amino acids. The V end lost 0 bases, the J end lost 7 bases, and 4 bases lay between the germline ends. The CDR3 loop reads CASSLGVGELFF. As DNA, the CDR3 is TGCGCCAGCAGCTTGGGGGTCGGGGAGCTGTTTTTT.

The rearrangement joins TRBV3-1 (or the pseudogene TRBV3-2) to TRBJ2-1; possible D gene TRBD1, 6 bases. Germline CDR1 is LGHDT and CDR2 is YNNKEL (reference sequence). Trimming stripped 3 bases from V and 2 bases from J, with 8 bases between. The CDR3 sequence is 14 residues long. The CDR3 region has the DNA TGTGCCAGCAGCCAGGACAGTACCTACAATGAGCAGTTCTTC. Translating it yields CASSQDSTYNEQFF.

The chain employs TRBV3-1 (or the pseudogene TRBV3-2) and TRBJ1-2; D remains ambiguous. This CDR3 has 13 amino acids. Germline V gene sequence: CDR1 LGHDT, CDR2 YNNKEL (reference sequence). V gave up 1 base and J gave up 5 bases, with 8 bases separating them. DNA for the CDR3: TGTGCCAGCAGCCAAGCTGGTCCGTATGGCTACACCTTC. Encoded protein: CASSQAGPYGYTF.

The chain combines TRBV7-2 with TRBJ2-6; D remains unclear. The CDR3 runs to 16 residues. The germline CDR1 and CDR2 sequences are SGHTA and FQGNSA. Trimming pared 5 bases from V and 0 bases from J, leaving 11 bases between. Here the CDR3 reads CASSPQRVSGANVLTF. The DNA of the CDR3 is TGTGCCAGCAGCCCCCAACGGGTCTCTGGGGCCAACGTCCTGACTTTC.

The chain recombines TRBV5-4 with TRBJ1-5; D call uncertain. Trimming took 4 bases from V and 5 from J, leaving 16 bases between them. CDR1 is SGHNT, CDR2 YYREEE, per germline (reference sequence). The CDR3 is made up of 15 amino acids. The CDR3 sequence is CASSPDPDGDQPQHF. The CDR3 nucleotides are TGTGCCAGCAGCCCTGACCCCGACGGGGATCAGCCCCAGCATTTT.

This clone was seen a handful of times. The chain links TRBV2 to TRBJ1-1; 11 bases are a match to TRBD1. Germline lookup yields CDR1 SNHLY and CDR2 FYNNEI. The V segment lost 5 bases and the J segment 0 bases; nucleotides outside the gene matches: 2. The CDR3 length is 15 residues. As DNA, the CDR3 is TGTGCCAGCAGTTGGGACAGGGGGTTGAACACTGAAGCTTTCTTT. This sequence encodes CASSWDRGLNTEAFF.

The chain combines TRBV28 with TRBJ2-5; a weak D match, TRBD2 (5 bases). Germline V CDR1 and CDR2: MDHEN, SYDVKM. This CDR3 has 15 residues. Deletions cut 3 bases from V and 4 bases from J, with 15 bases between. In DNA, the CDR3 is TGTGCCAGCAGTTTCAGGCGAGGGTCATCAGAGACCCAGTACTTC. Amino acid sequence: CASSFRRGSSETQYF.

This chain links TRBV6-5 with TRBJ1-1, with a possible D match to TRBD1 (5 bases). CDR1 is MNHEY, CDR2 SVGAGI, per germline. With 6 bases removed from V and 1 base from J, the gap between germline ends came to 12 bases. This CDR3 has 14 amino acids. CDR3 in DNA: TGTGCCAGCAGGGCAGGGAGCTGGAACACTGAAGCTTTCTTT. Residues: CASRAGSWNTEAFF.

This chain joins TRBV7-2 and TRBJ1-4; 8 nucleotides align to TRBD1. V lost 8 bases, J lost 6 bases, and 8 bases stayed unmatched. CDR3 length: 14 residues. Per germline, CDR1 SGHTA and CDR2 FQGNSA. The CDR3 loop is CASGSGTGHEKLFF. CDR3 nucleotides: TGTGCCAGCGGATCCGGGACAGGCCATGAAAAACTGTTTTTT. Full variable domain (rest looked up from reference TRBV7-2 and TRBJ1-4): GAGVSQSPSNKVTEKGKDVELRCDPISGHTALYWYRQSLGQGLEFLIYFQGNSAPDKSGLPSDRFSAERTGGSVSTLTIQRTQQEDSAVYLCASGSGTGHEKLFFGSGTQLSVL.

This rearrangement joins TRBV30 to TRBJ1-1; D remains unclear. This CDR3 spans 12 amino acids. Germline V lookup: CDR1 GTSNPN, CDR2 SVGIG (reference sequence). The V end lost 3 bases, the J end lost 6 bases, and 11 bases lay between the germline ends. CDR3 residues: CAWRAIVSEAFF. CDR3 nucleotide sequence: TGTGCCTGGAGGGCCATCGTCTCTGAAGCTTTCTTT.

This chain joins TRBV5-4 and TRBJ1-3, with D possibly being TRBD1 (5 bases). The CDR3 contains 15 residues. Germline lookup yields CDR1 SGHNT and CDR2 YYREEE (reference sequence). The V end lost 4 bases, the J end lost 0 bases, and 11 bases lay between the germline ends. CDR3 residues: CASSRQTFSGNTIYF. The DNA for the CDR3 is TGTGCCAGCAGCCGACAGACTTTCTCTGGAAACACCATATATTTT.

The genes are TRBV12-3 or TRBV12-4 and TRBJ1-1, with D tentatively TRBD1 (5 bases). The CDR3 covers 13 residues. V lost 2 bases and J lost 1, with 5 bases in between. The DNA of the CDR3 is TGTGCCAGCAGTTTAAGGGGGAACACTGAAGCTTTCTTT. Translated: CASSLRGNTEAFF.

The chain is built from TRBV28 and TRBJ1-2; no reliable D call. The V end lost 7 bases, the J end lost 0 bases, and 9 bases lay between the germline ends. The CDR3 has 13 amino acids. CDR1 and CDR2 (germline): MDHEN, SYDVKM. CDR3 sequence: CASTLEPNYGYTF. CDR3 in DNA: TGTGCCAGCACCCTTGAACCTAACTATGGCTACACCTTC.

The gene calls are TRBV5-4 and TRBJ1-5, with TRBD1 matching over 7 bases. Per germline, CDR1 SGHNT and CDR2 YYREEE (reference sequence). V gave up 5 bases and J gave up 5 bases; unmatched junction bases: 13. The CDR3 sequence is 16 residues long. The CDR3 loop reads CASSSTPGQNYQPQHF. The CDR3 coding sequence is TGTGCCAGCAGTTCTACTCCGGGACAGAACTATCAGCCCCAGCATTTT.

This chain links TRBV18 with TRBJ2-5, with 8 bases lining up with TRBD2. Per the germline V gene, CDR1 is KGHSH and CDR2 is LQKENI. CDR3 length equals 17 residues. The junction had 10 bases not matched to a gene; V was cut back by 4 bases and J by 0 bases. CDR3 nucleotides: TGTGCCAGCTCACTTTTCATAGCGGGGAATAACCAAGAGACCCAGTACTTC. It yields the protein CASSLFIAGNNQETQYF.

This clone was seen a few times. V gene TRBV28 combines with J gene TRBJ1-2; 7 bases align to TRBD1. V trimming: 5 bases; J trimming: 8 bases; junction bases outside the gene matches: 5. The CDR3 is 12 residues long. Germline V lookup: CDR1 MDHEN, CDR2 SYDVKM. CDR3 DNA sequence: TGTGCCAGCAGTCGACAGGGTTCCGGCTACACCTTC. This sequence encodes CASSRQGSGYTF.

This clone appeared a few times. V usage is TRBV3-1 (or the pseudogene TRBV3-2) and J usage is TRBJ1-1; possibly TRBD1 for D (6 bases). CDR1 LGHDT and CDR2 YNNKEL come from the germline V gene (reference sequence). The CDR3 totals 13 residues. V was trimmed by 8 bases and J by 1 base, leaving 11 bases between them. In DNA form, the CDR3 reads TGTGCCAGCGGACCGACAGGGAACACTGAAGCTTTCTTT. It specifies CASGPTGNTEAFF.

The chain recombines TRBV7-2 with TRBJ1-2; 10 bases align to TRBD1. The CDR3 is 15 amino acids. With V trimmed by 1 base and J by 4 bases, 3 bases remained unmatched. The germline V gene encodes CDR1 SGHTA and CDR2 FQGNSA. The CDR3 region is CASSLGQGAGYGYTF. As DNA, the CDR3 is TGTGCCAGCAGCTTAGGACAGGGGGCAGGCTATGGCTACACCTTC.

This chain links TRBV15 with TRBJ1-5; D ambiguous. Germline CDR1 LNHNV, CDR2 YYDKDF (reference sequence). V was clipped by 0 bases and J by 0 bases, with 6 bases between them. CDR3 length: 15 amino acids. The CDR3 loop is CATSRDLDSNQPQHF. In DNA form, the CDR3 reads TGTGCCACCAGCAGAGATCTGGATAGCAATCAGCCCCAGCATTTT.

J is TRBJ1-1 and V is TRBV11-2; TRBD1 matches at 8 bases. Unmatched junction bases numbered 6, after V lost 5 bases and J lost 10 bases. Germline CDR1 SGHAT, CDR2 FQNNGV. This CDR3 has 12 residues. The CDR3 reads CASSKDRVAAFF. The CDR3, as DNA: TGTGCCAGCAGCAAGGACAGGGTGGCAGCTTTCTTT.

V usage is TRBV6-5 and J usage is TRBJ2-3, with 11 bases matching TRBD2. V was pared by 7 bases and J by 2 bases, with 5 bases of the junction left unmatched. The CDR3 runs 15 residues. CDR1 MNHEY and CDR2 SVGAGI come from the germline V gene. For the CDR3, the DNA is TGTGCCAGCAACCTACTAGCGGGGGACACAGATACGCAGTATTTT. This gives the protein CASNLLAGDTDTQYF.